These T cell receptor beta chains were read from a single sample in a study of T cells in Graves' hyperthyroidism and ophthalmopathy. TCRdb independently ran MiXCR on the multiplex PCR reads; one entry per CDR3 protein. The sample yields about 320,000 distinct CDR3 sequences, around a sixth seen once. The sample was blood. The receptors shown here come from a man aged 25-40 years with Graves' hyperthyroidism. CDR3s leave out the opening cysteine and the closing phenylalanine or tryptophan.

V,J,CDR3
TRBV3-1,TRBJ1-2,ASSQGSLAGART
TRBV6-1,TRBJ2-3,ASSWTSGITDTQY
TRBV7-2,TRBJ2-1,ASSRGQQTHNEQF
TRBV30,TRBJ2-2,AWTGGIRPGELF
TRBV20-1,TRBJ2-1,SASGGLAGSVEQF
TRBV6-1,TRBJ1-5,ASSGYEQGGPQH
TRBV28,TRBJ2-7,ASSGAPSGTGGAQHYYEQY
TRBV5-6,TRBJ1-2,ASSLTGGRGYGYT
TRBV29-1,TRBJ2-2,SVEWRDRGNTGELF
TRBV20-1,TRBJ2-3,SATLAEGTDTQY
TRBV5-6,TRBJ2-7,ASSFYGSYEQY
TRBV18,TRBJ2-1,ASSPPRTGPNEQF
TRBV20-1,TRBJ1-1,SARLVARLNTEAF
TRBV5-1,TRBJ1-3,ASSLRAASSGNTIY
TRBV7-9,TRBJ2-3,ASSLGRGAVGDTQY
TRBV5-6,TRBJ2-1,ASSWGGGPSYNEQF
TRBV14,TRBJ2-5,ASSQEGTFQETQY
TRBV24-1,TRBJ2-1,ATRGGGPAYNEQF
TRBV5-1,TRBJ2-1,ASNPTTGTDTPDGQF
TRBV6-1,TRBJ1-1,ASSNQGAGEAF
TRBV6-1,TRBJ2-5,ASSSGTFETQY
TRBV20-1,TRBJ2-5,SFSPPNQETQY
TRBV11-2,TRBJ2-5,ASSLGDMGDRETQY
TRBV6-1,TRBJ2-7,ASSENRDRGEQY
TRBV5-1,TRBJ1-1,ASGRGYDSTEAF
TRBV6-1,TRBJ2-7,ASSTDRGQYEQY
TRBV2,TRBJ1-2,ASSFAGGGGGYT
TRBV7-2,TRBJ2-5,ASSLGQLRGLGGETQY
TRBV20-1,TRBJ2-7,SARTGLVDDEQY
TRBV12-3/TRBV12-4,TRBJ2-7,ASSSGLAGGIYEQY
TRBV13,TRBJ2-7,ASSSPTGTYEQY
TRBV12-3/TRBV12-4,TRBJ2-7,ASSLDGDYEQY
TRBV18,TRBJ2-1,ASSPRGQGGSYNEQF
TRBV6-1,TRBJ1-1,ASIRDIGYTEAF
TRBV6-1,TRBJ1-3,ASSELRVISGNTIY
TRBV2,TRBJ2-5,ASSEVGTGGAQY
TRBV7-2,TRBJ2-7,ASSRWESQGARYEQY
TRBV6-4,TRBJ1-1,ASRPTLTAGNTEAF
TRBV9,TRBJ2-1,ASRVTGGLYSEQF
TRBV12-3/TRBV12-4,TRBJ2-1,ASSLAGLANNEQF
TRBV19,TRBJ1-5,ASSNQGLGQPQH
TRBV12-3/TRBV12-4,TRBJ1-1,ASKNSLNTEAF
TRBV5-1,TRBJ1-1,ASSLLISTIEAF
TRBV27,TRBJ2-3,ASSSRFRDRAFTDTQY
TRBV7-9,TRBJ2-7,ASSLARTSYEQY
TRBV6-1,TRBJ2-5,ASRGQHQETQY
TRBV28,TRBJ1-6,ASSPTGANSPLH
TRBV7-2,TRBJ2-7,ASSLVGEGGEQY